The 10 T cell receptor beta chains in this list originate from one sample, sequenced in a study of T cells in Graves' hyperthyroidism and ophthalmopathy. RNA transcripts provided the source from which TCR beta CDR3 regions were amplified. The HTBI primer set served for first-round RT-PCR of the TCR CDR3. TCRdb passed the multiplex PCR reads through MiXCR, listing each CDR3 protein once. Here the sample spans hundreds of thousands of distinct CDR3 sequences, nearly 20% being singletons. The sequencing input was blood. These TCRs come from a man aged 40-55 years with Graves' ophthalmopathy.

This rearrangement joins TRBV20-1 to TRBJ2-2; unclear D gene. CDR1 is DFQATT, CDR2 SNEGSKA, per germline (reference sequence). The length of the CDR3 is 14 residues. The germline V and J ends were trimmed by 4 bases and 4 bases, with 13 bases remaining between them. The CDR3 sequence is CSAKRWFGTGELFF. The CDR3 bases are TGCAGTGCTAAGAGGTGGTTCGGCACCGGGGAGCTGTTTTTT.

In this sample, this clonotype turned up a few times. The chain uses TRBV4-3 and TRBJ2-1; D not certain. The CDR3 runs to 16 residues. The V and J ends lost 0 bases and 6 bases respectively, with 15 bases between them. Germline CDR1 LGHNA, CDR2 YSLEER. In DNA, the CDR3 is TGCGCCAGCAGCCAAGATGACGGGCATGGTCGCAATGAGCAGTTCTTC. Protein: CASSQDDGHGRNEQFF.

The chain links TRBV6-1 to TRBJ1-5, with TRBD1 identical over 7 bases. V shed 3 bases, J shed 6 bases, and the junction held 5 bases outside the gene matches. The CDR3 spans 14 residues. CDR1 and CDR2 from the germline V gene are MNHNS and SASEGT. CDR3 DNA: TGTGCCAGCAGTGACCTGACAGGGATTCAGCCCCAGCATTTT. It specifies CASSDLTGIQPQHF.

This clonotype was seen only a few times. The chain combines TRBV3-1 with TRBJ2-1; TRBD2 might be the D (7 bases). The CDR3 consists of 15 residues. Germline-derived CDR1 and CDR2 are LGHDT and YNNKEL (reference sequence). Trimming stripped 1 base from V and 6 bases from J, with 13 bases between. CDR3 DNA: TGTGCCAGCAGCCAAGCCCGGGGGGCCGCCAATGAGCAGTTCTTC. Its protein is CASSQARGAANEQFF.

This clonotype came up many times. This sequence joins TRBV20-1 and TRBJ2-5; D ambiguous. This CDR3 has 12 residues. Trimming took 0 bases from V and 7 from J, leaving 9 bases between them. Germline V gene lookup returns CDR1 DFQATT and CDR2 SNEGSKA (reference sequence). CDR3 loop: CSARDPTGTQYF. CDR3 nucleotide sequence: TGCAGTGCTAGAGATCCGACCGGGACCCAGTACTTC.

Comments on this clonotype: A read error may be the cause here, since a much bigger clone is one base away. The V and J genes are TRBV2 and TRBJ2-1; 8 bases are shared with TRBD1. Near its end, the DNA agrees better with TRBJ2-7, so the J call may be wrong. CDR1 is SNHLY and CDR2 is FYNNEI in the germline V gene. This CDR3 contains 14 residues. The CDR3 loop reads CASSEPGQANEQYF. CDR3 nucleotide sequence: TGTGCCAGCAGTGAACCGGGACAGGCCAATGAGCAGTACTTC.

The chain has TRBV12-3 or TRBV12-4 and TRBJ2-7, with 9 bases identical to TRBD2. The CDR3 runs 17 residues. Trimming at V came to 1 base and at J to 3 bases, leaving 10 bases not matched to a gene. CDR3 sequence: CASSLETSGRLIYEQYF. The CDR3 region has the DNA TGTGCCAGCAGTTTAGAAACTAGCGGGCGGCTGATCTACGAGCAGTACTTC.

The rearrangement links TRBV15 to TRBJ2-7, with TRBD1 matching over 10 bases. Germline V gene lookup returns CDR1 LNHNV and CDR2 YYDKDF (reference sequence). V lost 5 bases and J lost 4; bases outside the gene matches: 5. This CDR3 has 14 residues. The chain's CDR3 is CATSWDRGGYEQYF. The CDR3 bases are TGTGCCACCAGCTGGGACAGGGGCGGGTACGAGCAGTACTTC.

In this sample, this clonotype turned up many times. The chain links TRBV28 to TRBJ2-1; 13 nucleotides agree with TRBD2. There are 22 residues in the CDR3. With V trimmed by 5 bases and J by 10 bases, 29 bases remained unmatched. Germline-derived CDR1 and CDR2 are MDHEN and SYDVKM. In DNA form, the CDR3 reads TGTGCCAGCAGTCCTACCCGCCAGGCCTCGTCGGGGACTAGCGGGATTCTAGGAGAGCAGTTCTTC. This translates into CASSPTRQASSGTSGILGEQFF.

This clonotype was detected a few times. The chain uses TRBV6-4 and TRBJ1-2; 9 bases align to TRBD1. This CDR3 is 15 amino acids long. V was clipped by 6 bases and J by 6 bases; unmatched bases: 11. Germline V CDR1 and CDR2: MRHNA, SNTAGT. CDR3 sequence reads: CASSDVPGQGHGYTF. Here the CDR3 DNA reads TGTGCCAGCAGCGACGTACCGGGACAGGGACATGGCTACACCTTC.